This TCR beta chain was sequenced for a study of prognosis after radiotherapy for stage I lung cancer. Study context: For radiotherapy, patients got SBRT split into 3 to 5 fractions, giving a biologically effective dose of at least 100 Gy.

Germline V gene lookup returns CDR1 LNHNV and CDR2 YYDKDF (reference sequence). The CDR3 covers 15 residues. Multiplex PCR in two rounds served to amplify TCR beta CDR3 from genomic DNA. With primers specific to each TRBV and TRBJ gene, the first-round PCR was performed. TCRdb called the multiplex PCR reads again in MiXCR, with one record for every CDR3 protein. The sample holds about 16,000 distinct CDR3 sequences; more than 25% are singletons and the top ten take roughly 25%. Turning to this clonotype: Compared with germline, one end of the junction differs, possibly owing to a read error.

For each of two time points, a roughly 6-milliliter draw of peripheral blood was taken. The chain has TRBV15 and TRBJ2-1; D perhaps matches TRBD2 (5 bases). This specimen consisted of PBMCs, obtained before or after stereotactic body radiation therapy (not recorded which). The clonotype originates from a donor over 45 with non-small cell lung cancer. CDR3 loop: CATSSERGSIYEQSF. Written as DNA, the CDR3 is TGTGCCACCAGCAGTGAGCGTGGGAGTATATATGAGCAGTCTTTC.